This TCR beta chain was found in a study of blood T cell repertoires in COVID-19 (dated by TCRdb to the early 2020s). In terms of the full investigation: Samples from collaborators originated in the United States, Italy and Spain and spanned both the acute and convalescent phases of COVID-19. The prospective study material was composed of cDNA or gDNA derived from T cells, B-cell-depleted T cells, or PBMCs. The dataset comprised deeply sampled blood TCRbeta repertoires from subjects exposed to, actively infected with, or recovered from COVID-19. A freely available public database, intended as a resource for researchers studying the immune response to SARS-CoV-2, is where the repertoires were released. Samples came from the ongoing ImmuneRACE study (first 160 participants) plus 1,254 subjects from 6 global collaborators. A de-identified subject ID, COVID-19 status, age in years and sex were almost always included in the sample metadata. Where HLA class I and class II types were available, the types were taken from metadata supplied by the sample provider, not from assay-based typing. The study at large found these results: Clinical and demographic metadata were provided uncurated, with the amount varying by source and participant.

With regard to this clone: The target of this receptor is not known. Base-call qualities are not available, and no considerably larger clone is one nucleotide away.

The immunoSEQ Assay, a bias-controlled multiplex PCR, was used to amplify TCRbeta CDR3 regions from genomic DNA. The paper's processing steps were these. The number of nucleated cells in each sample was estimated by amplification of reference gene primers within the assay. Sequence reads were collapsed and filtered to measure the absolute abundance of every unique TCRbeta CDR3 rearrangement. For each sample, productive Simpson clonality was calculated by taking the square root of Simpson's diversity index across productive rearrangements. TCRdb mirrors the immuneACCESS table, restricted to in-frame sequences. Some clones are absent from its copies; in checked studies, under half trace to an unresolved V gene, and the reason for the others is unknown. V and J calls and clone size come straight from that table; D and trimming were deduced from the DNA. The sample table holds about 260,000 clones, of which 70% to 90% were seen once. The ten biggest clones cover around 5% of the sample.

At one collaborating source in Seattle, patients were enrolled during active infection and were followed longitudinally through the course of disease. Each collaborating institution followed its own protocols to collect whole blood in K2EDTA tubes. Collaborator samples were shipped for TCRbeta analysis as frozen whole blood, isolated PBMCs, or DNA extracted from either sample type. Sequences SNHLY (CDR1) and FYNNEI (CDR2) are obtained from the germline V gene. V is cut by 2 bases and J by 6 bases, and the space between the germline ends is 13 bases. Its CDR3 holds 14 amino acids, cysteine through phenylalanine. This entry keeps only the CDR3 DNA: 42 bases, framed from base 1.

This TCR was sampled from a woman in her fifties or sixties with COVID-19, enrolled during active disease. Source material: peripheral blood. Rearrangement joined TRBV2 to TRBJ1-1, with TRBD1 tentatively as D gene (6 bases match). The CDR3 region reads CASSETTGFSEAFF. The DNA sequence follows: TGTGCCAGCAGTGAAACCACAGGGTTCTCTGAAGCTTTCTTT.